The T cell receptor beta chain under discussion was sequenced for a study of response to subunit inactivated influenza vaccine. The CDR3 consists of 16 residues. After removal of 2 bases from V and 6 bases from J, the junction contained 12 bases not matched to a gene. This clonotype was counted a few times. What it binds is not known. Study conclusions and caveats: The authors put forward the suggestion that each seasonal influenza vaccination may bring in only a limited number of new T cells.

TCRdb independently ran MiXCR on the RT-PCR reads; one entry per CDR3 protein. The sample yields some 850,000 distinct CDR3 sequences, approximately 17% seen once. This chain joins TRBV12-3 or TRBV12-4 and TRBJ2-7, with 8 bases lining up with TRBD1. This receptor was identified in a man aged 50 or older who received an inactivated influenza vaccine. The sequenced sample was PBMCs from blood, obtained about 5 days after vaccination. This chain's CDR3 is CASSLRARQGQREQYF. The CDR3, as DNA: TGTGCCAGCAGTTTACGGGCGAGACAGGGGCAGCGCGAGCAGTACTTC.